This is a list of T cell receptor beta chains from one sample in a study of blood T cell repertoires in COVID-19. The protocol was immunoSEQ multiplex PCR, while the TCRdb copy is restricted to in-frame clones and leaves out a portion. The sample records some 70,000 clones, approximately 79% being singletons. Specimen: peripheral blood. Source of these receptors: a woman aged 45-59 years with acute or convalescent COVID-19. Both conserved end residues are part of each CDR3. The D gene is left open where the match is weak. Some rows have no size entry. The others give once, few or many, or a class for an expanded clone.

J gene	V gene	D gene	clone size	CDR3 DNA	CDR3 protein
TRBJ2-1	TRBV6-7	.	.	TGTGCCAGCAGTTACGTGGAAATGGCGGGGCAATCCTACAATGAGCAGTTCTTC	CASSYVEMAGQSYNEQFF
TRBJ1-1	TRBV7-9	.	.	TGTGCCAGCAGCTCGGGATTGCTTGGAGCTTTCTTT	CASSSGLLGAFF
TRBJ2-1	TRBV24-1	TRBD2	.	TGTGCCACCAGTGAAACTAGCGGGAGTCGCAATGAGCAGTTCTTC	CATSETSGSRNEQFF
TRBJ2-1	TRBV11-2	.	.	TGTGCCAGCAGCTTCGCTGTCAGGGCCAATGAGCAGTTCTTC	CASSFAVRANEQFF
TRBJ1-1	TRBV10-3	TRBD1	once	TGTGCCATCAGCCTACAGGGGATGAACACTGAAGCTTTCTTT	CAISLQGMNTEAFF
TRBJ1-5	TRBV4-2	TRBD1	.	TGTGCCAGCAGCCAACAGGGACAGATTAGCAATCAGCCCCAGCATTTT	CASSQQGQISNQPQHF
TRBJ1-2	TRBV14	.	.	TGTGCCAGCAGCCAATGGACGGAGGCGAGTGGCTACACCTTC	CASSQWTEASGYTF
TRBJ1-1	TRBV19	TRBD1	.	TGTGCCAGTAGTATAACTCGGGGACAGGGGGCATGGGGTGAAGCTTTCTTT	CASSITRGQGAWGEAFF
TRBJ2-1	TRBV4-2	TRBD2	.	TGTGCCAGCAGCCAAGAAAGCGGGAGGATCAACTACAATGAGCAGTTCTTC	CASSQESGRINYNEQFF
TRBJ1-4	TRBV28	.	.	TGTGCCAGCAGTTTGAGGGCGTTTAATGAAAAACTGTTTTTT	CASSLRAFNEKLFF
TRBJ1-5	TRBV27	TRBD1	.	TGTGCCAGCAGAACAGGGGACCAGCCCCAGCATTTT	CASRTGDQPQHF
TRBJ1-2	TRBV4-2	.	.	TGTGCCAGCAGCCAAGATCGGGCAGGGGCGATTAACTATGGCTACACCTTC	CASSQDRAGAINYGYTF
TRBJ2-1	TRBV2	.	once	TGTGCCAGCAGTGAGAGTGGGGGCAAGTTCTTC	CASSESGGKFF
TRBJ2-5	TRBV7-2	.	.	TGTGCCAGCAGCTTGCGGGTTCAAGAGACCCAGTACTTC	CASSLRVQETQYF